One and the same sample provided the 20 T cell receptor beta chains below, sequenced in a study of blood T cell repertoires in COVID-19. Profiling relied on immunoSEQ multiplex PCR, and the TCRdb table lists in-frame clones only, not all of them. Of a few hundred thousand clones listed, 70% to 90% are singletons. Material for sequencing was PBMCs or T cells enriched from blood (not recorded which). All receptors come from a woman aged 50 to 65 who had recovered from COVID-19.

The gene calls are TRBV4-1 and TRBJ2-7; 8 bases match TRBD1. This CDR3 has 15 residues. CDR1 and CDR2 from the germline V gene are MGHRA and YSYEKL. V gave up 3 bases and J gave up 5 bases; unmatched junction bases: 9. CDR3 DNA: TGCGCCAGCAGCCACAACTCACAGGGGGACAACGAGCAGTACTTC. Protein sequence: CASSHNSQGDNEQYF.

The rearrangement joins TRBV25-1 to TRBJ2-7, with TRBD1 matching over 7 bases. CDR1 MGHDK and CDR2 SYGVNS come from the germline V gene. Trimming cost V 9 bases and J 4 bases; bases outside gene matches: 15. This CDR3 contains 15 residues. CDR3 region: CARRQGVLGIYEQYF. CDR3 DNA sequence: TGTGCCAGACGGCAGGGGGTTTTAGGGATTTACGAGCAGTACTTC.

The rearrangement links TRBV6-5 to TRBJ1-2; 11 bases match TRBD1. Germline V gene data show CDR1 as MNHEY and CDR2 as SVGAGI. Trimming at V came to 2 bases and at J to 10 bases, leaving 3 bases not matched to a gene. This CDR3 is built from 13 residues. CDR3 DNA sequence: TGTGCCAGCAGTTACGGACAGGGGGCCTCCTACACCTTC. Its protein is CASSYGQGASYTF.

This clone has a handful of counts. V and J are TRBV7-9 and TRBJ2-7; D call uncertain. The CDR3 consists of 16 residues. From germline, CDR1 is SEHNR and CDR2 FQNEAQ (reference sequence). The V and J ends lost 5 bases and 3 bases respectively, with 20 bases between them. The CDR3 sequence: CASSNSFPGSGYEQYF. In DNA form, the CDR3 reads TGTGCCAGCAGCAATAGCTTTCCGGGTTCGGGCTACGAGCAGTACTTC.

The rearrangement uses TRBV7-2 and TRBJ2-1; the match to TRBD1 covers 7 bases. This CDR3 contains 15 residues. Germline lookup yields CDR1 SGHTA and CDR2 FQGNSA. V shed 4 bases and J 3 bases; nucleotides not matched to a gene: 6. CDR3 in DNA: TGTGCCAGCAGCTCAGGGGGACCGGTCTACAATGAGCAGTTCTTC. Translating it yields CASSSGGPVYNEQFF.

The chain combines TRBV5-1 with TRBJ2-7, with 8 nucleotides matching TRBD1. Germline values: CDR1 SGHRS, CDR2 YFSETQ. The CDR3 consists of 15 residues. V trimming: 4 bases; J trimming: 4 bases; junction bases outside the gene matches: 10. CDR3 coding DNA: TGCGCCAGCAGCCCGGAGGTACAGGGGGGTTACGAGCAGTACTTC. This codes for CASSPEVQGGYEQYF.

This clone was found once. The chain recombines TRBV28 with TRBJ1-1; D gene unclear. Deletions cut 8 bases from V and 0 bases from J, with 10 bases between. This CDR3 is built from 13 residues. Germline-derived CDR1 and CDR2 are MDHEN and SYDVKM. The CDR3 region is CASAPDLNTEAFF. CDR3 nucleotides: TGTGCCAGCGCGCCGGACTTGAACACTGAAGCTTTCTTT.

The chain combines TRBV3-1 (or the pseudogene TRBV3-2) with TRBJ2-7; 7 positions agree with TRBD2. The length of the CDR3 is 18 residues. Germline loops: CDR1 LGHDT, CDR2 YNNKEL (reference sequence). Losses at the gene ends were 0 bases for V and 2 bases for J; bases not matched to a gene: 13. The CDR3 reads CASSQDGIAAGRPYEQYF. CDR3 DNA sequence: TGTGCCAGCAGCCAAGATGGTATTGCAGCGGGAAGACCCTACGAGCAGTACTTC.

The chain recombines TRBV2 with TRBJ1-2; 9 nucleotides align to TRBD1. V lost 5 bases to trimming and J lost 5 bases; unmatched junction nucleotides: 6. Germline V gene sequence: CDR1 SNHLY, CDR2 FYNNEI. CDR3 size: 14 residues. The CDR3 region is CASSFDRGDYGYTF. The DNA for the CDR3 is TGTGCCAGCAGTTTCGACAGGGGGGATTATGGCTACACCTTC. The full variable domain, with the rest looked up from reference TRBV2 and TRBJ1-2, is EPEVTQTPSHQVTQMGQEVILRCVPISNHLYFYWYRQILGQKVEFLVSFYNNEISEKSEIFDDQFSVERPDGSNFTLKIRSTKLEDSAMYFCASSFDRGDYGYTFGSGTRLTVV.

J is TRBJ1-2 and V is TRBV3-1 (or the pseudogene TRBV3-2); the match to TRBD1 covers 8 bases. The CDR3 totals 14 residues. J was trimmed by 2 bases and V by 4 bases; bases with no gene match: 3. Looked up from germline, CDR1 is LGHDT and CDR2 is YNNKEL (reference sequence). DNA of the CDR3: TGTGCCAGCAGCCGGACAGGGAACAACTATGGCTACACCTTC. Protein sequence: CASSRTGNNYGYTF.

In DNA form, the CDR3 reads TGTGCCAGTAGTACCGGGGTTGACGGGAAACTGTTTTTT. Translating it yields CASSTGVDGKLFF. V is TRBV19 and J is TRBJ1-4; no clear D gene. V dropped 4 bases and J dropped 11 bases, with 14 bases sitting between them. The germline gives CDR1 LNHDA, CDR2 SQIVND (reference sequence). The CDR3 extends over 13 amino acids.

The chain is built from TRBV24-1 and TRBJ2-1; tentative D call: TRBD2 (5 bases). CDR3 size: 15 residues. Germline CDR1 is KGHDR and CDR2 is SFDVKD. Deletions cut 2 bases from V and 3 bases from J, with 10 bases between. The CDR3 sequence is CATSDSASYYNEQFF. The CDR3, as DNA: TGTGCCACCAGTGATTCGGCTAGCTACTACAATGAGCAGTTCTTC.

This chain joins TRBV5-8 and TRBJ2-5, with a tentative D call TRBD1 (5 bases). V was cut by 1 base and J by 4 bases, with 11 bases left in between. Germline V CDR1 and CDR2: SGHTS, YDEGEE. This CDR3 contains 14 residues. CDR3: CASSLSGQGETQYF. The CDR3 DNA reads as TGTGCCAGCAGCTTGTCTGGACAAGGAGAGACCCAGTACTTC.

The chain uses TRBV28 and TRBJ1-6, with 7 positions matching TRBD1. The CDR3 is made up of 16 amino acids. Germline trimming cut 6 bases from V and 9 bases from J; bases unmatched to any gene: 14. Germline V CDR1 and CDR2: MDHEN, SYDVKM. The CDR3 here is CASSQGQARRGSPLHF. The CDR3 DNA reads TGTGCCAGCAGCCAAGGACAGGCCAGGCGTGGTTCACCCCTCCACTTT.

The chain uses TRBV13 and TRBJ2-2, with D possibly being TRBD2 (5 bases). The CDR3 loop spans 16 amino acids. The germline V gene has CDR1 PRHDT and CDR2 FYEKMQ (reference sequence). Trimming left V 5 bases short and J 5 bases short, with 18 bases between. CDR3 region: CASSPRLSSRTGELFF. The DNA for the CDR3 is TGTGCCAGCAGCCCCCGACTATCAAGTAGGACCGGGGAGCTGTTTTTT.

CDR3: CASSQVPIVQETQYF. For the CDR3, the DNA is TGCGCCAGCAGCCAAGTTCCGATAGTCCAAGAGACCCAGTACTTC. This chain joins TRBV4-1 and TRBJ2-5; D gene unclear. Germline V gives CDR1 MGHRA, CDR2 YSYEKL. With 1 base removed from V and 1 base from J, the gap between germline ends came to 10 bases. This CDR3 contains 15 residues.

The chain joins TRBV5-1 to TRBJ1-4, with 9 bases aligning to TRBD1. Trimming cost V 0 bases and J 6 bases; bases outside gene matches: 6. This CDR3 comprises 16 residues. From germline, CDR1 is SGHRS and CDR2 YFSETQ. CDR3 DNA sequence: TGCGCCAGCAGCTTGGTACAGGGGGCGTTGTATGAAAAACTGTTTTTT. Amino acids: CASSLVQGALYEKLFF.

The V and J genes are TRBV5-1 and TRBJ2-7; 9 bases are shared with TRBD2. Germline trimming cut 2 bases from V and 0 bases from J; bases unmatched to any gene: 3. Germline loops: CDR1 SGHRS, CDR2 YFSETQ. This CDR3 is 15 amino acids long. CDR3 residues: CASSFLAGSSYEQYF. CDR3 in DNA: TGCGCCAGCAGCTTCCTAGCGGGATCCTCCTACGAGCAGTACTTC.

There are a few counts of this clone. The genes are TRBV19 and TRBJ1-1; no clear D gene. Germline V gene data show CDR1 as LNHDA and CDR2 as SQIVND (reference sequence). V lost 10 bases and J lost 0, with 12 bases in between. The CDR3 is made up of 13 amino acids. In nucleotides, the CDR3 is TGTGCCACCTACGGCGGGATGAACACTGAAGCTTTCTTT. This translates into CATYGGMNTEAFF. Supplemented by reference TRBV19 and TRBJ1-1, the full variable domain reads DGGITQSPKYLFRKEGQNVTLSCEQNLNHDAMYWYRQDPGQGLRLIYYSQIVNDFQKGDIAEGYSVSREKKESFPLTVTSAQKNPTAFYLCATYGGMNTEAFFGQGTRLTVV.

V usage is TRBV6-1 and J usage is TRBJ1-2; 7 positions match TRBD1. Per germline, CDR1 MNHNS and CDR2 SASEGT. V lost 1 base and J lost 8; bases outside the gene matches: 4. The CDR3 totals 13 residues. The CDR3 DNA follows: TGTGCCAGCAGTGAAGGACAGGGTTGGGGCTACACCTTC. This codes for CASSEGQGWGYTF.